This TCR beta chain was captured by sequencing in a study of T-cell reconstitution after alpha-beta-depleted transplantation in children. Preparation of the TCRbeta library used unique molecular identifiers. TCRdb called the PCR reads again in MiXCR, with one record for every CDR3 protein. The table includes hundreds of thousands of distinct CDR3 sequences, roughly 17% detected once. This clonotype came up many times. CDR1 and CDR2 (germline): DFQATT, SNEGSKA (reference sequence). The V end lost 3 bases, the J end lost 0 bases, and 12 bases lay between the germline ends. The CDR3 contains 14 residues.

The chain carries TRBV20-1 and TRBJ2-7; no definite D call. This material consisted of PBMCs from the stem cell graft donor, taken from the stem cell graft. The receptor was isolated from a human donor who donated a stem cell graft to a child with acute myeloid leukemia. This CDR3 reads CSASSVGLSYEQYV. The CDR3 region has the DNA TGCAGTGCTAGTTCAGTGGGCCTCTCCTACGAGCAGTACGTC.